The text below deals with one TCR beta chain. Its target is not known. This sample is part of a study of cytomegalovirus exposure and HLA in healthy donors. Study-level information: In a previous analysis, 110 million or so unique TCR beta sequences were found from about 190 million T cells.

Study observations and caveats: The availability of immune exposure information extended only to CMV serostatus. As confirmed in vitro, a few CMV-associated chains were specific for CMV antigens.

The PCR was carried out with 60 Vbeta primers and 13 Jbeta primers. The repertoire was sequenced with immunoSEQ multiplex PCR; TCRdb's copy has only in-frame clones and lacks some. This table has about 210,000 clones, over 60% appearing once. The clonotype originates from a male donor in good health and CMV-seronegative. Sample: PBMCs.

The CDR3 DNA sequence: TGTGCCAGCAGAAAAGGACTAGCGGGTATCAATGAGCAGTTCTTC. It is translated as CASRKGLAGINEQFF. J is TRBJ2-1 and V is TRBV6-4, with TRBD2 matching over 11 bases. The ends lost 6 bases at V and 6 bases at J; junction bases unmatched: 7. Germline assignment: CDR1 MRHNA and CDR2 SNTAGT. This CDR3 spans 15 amino acids.